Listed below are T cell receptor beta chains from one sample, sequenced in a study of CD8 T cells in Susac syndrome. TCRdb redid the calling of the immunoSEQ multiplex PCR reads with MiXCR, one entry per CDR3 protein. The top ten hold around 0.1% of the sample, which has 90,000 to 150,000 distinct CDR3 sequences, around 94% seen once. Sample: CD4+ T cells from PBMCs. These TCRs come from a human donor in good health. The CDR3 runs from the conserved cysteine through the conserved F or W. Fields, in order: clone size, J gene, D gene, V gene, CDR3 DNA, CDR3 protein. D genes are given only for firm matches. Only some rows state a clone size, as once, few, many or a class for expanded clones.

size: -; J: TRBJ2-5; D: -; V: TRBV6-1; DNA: TGTGCCAGCAGTGAAGTTATAGAGACCCAGTACTTC; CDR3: CASSEVIETQYF
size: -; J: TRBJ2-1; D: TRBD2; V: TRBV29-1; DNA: TGCAGCGTTTGGACTAGCGGGGGGAATGAGCAGTTCTTC; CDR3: CSVWTSGGNEQFF
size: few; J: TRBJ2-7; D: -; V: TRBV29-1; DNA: TGCAGCGTTGGCAGACAGGGAGGCGAGCAGTACTTC; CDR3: CSVGRQGGEQYF
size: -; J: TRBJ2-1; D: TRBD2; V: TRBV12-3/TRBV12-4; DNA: TGTGCCAGCAGTTTGGGGACTAGCGGGAGGGGGAATCTAGGGCAGTTCTTC; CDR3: CASSLGTSGRGNLGQFF
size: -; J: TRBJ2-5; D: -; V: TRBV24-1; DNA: TGTGCCACCAGTGGGGGGGGCAGGGAGACCCAGTACTTC; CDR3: CATSGGGRETQYF
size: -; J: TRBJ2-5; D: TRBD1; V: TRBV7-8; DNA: TGTGCCAGCAGCTTACAGGGGGCTGAGACCCAGTACTTC; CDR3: CASSLQGAETQYF
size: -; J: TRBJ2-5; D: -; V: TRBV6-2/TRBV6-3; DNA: TGTGCCAGCAGTAGGCCTGGGGGGACCCAGTACTTC; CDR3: CASSRPGGTQYF
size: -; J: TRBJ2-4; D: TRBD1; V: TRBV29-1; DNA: TGCAGCGCGACGGGACAGATAAACATTCAGTACTTC; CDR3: CSATGQINIQYF
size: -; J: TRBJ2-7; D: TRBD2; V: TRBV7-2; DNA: TGTGCCAGCAGCCGGGACGACGGGGGGGAGCAGTACTTC; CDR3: CASSRDDGGEQYF
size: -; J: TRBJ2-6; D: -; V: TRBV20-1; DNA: TGCAGTGCTCAGACAGCCGGACGATCTGGGGCCAACGTCCTGACTTTC; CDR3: CSAQTAGRSGANVLTF
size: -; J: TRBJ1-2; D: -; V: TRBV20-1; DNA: TGCAGTGCTAGAGGGGGGGCGAACCAGAACTATGGCTACACCTTC; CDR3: CSARGGANQNYGYTF
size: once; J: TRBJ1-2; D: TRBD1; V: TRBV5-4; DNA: TGTGCCAGCAGCTGGGGACAGACAGATACTGGCTACACCTTC; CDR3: CASSWGQTDTGYTF
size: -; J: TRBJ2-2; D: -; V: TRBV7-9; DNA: TGTGCCAGCAGCCCAAGATCGAACACCGGGGAGCTGTTTTTT; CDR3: CASSPRSNTGELFF
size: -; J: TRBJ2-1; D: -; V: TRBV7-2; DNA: TGTGCCAGCAGTCTTAGCGTGGGCTCCTACAATGAGCAGTTCTTC; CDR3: CASSLSVGSYNEQFF
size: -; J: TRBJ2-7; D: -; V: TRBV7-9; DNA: TGTGCCAGCAGCCTACAGGGCCACGAGCAGTACTTC; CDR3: CASSLQGHEQYF
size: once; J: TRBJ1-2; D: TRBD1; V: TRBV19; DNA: TGTGCCAGTAGTGCGCACCGGGACAGGGTCCCCAACTATGGCTACACCTTC; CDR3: CASSAHRDRVPNYGYTF
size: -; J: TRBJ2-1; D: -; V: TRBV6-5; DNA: TGTGCCAGCAGTCCTAGCTCCTACAATGAGCAGTTCTTC; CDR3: CASSPSSYNEQFF
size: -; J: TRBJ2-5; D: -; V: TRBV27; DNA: TGTGCCAGCAGTTTATCGGGGGAGACCCAGTACTTC; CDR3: CASSLSGETQYF
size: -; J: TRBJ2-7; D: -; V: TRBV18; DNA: TGTGCCAGCTCACTAAGGAGGTCCTACGAGCAGTACTTC; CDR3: CASSLRRSYEQYF
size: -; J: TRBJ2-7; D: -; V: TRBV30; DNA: TGTGCCTGGAGTGTACCCCCCGGGGAGCAGTACTTC; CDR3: CAWSVPPGEQYF
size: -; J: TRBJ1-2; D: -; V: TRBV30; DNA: TGTGCCTGGAGTGGAGGAGGGAAGGGCTACACCTTC; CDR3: CAWSGGGKGYTF
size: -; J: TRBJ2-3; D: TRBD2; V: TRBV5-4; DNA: TGTGCCAGCGGCGGGAGGGCGACAGATACGCAGTATTTT; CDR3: CASGGRATDTQYF
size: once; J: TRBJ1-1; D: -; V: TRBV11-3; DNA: TGTGCCAGCAGCTTAGATGGTAACAAGAACACTGAAGCTTTCTTT; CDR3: CASSLDGNKNTEAFF
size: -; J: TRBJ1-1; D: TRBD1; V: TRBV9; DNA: TGTGCCAGCAGCCCAGGGACAGGGTGGGACACTGAAGCTTTCTTT; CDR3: CASSPGTGWDTEAFF
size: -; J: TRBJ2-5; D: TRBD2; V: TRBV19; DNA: TGTGCCAGTACCAGACTAGCGGGAGTGGGGGAGACCCAGTACTTC; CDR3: CASTRLAGVGETQYF
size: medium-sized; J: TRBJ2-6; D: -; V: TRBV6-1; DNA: TGTGCCAGCAGTGCTTCGAGGGACCCGGCCAACGTCCTGACTTTC; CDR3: CASSASRDPANVLTF
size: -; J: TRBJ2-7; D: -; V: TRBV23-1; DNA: TGCGCCAGCAGTCAGTCGGTGAACAGGGCGTATCACGAGCAGTACTTC; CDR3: CASSQSVNRAYHEQYF
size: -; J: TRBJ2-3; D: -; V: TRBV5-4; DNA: TGTGCCAGCAGTTTACTGGGTGATACGCAGTATTTT; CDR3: CASSLLGDTQYF
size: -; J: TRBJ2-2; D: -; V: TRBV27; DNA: TGTGCCAGCAGTCCTCAATGGTTCCCCGGGGAGCTGTTTTTT; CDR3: CASSPQWFPGELFF
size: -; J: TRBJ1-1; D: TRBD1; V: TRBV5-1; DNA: TGCGCCAGCAGCTTCCAGGACAGGGACACTGAAGCTTTCTTT; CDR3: CASSFQDRDTEAFF
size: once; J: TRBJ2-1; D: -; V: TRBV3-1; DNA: TGTGCCAGCAGCCAGTATACCGGTGAGCAGTTCTTC; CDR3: CASSQYTGEQFF
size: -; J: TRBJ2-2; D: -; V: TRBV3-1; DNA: TGTGCCAGCAGCCAAGGGCCCGGGGAGCTGTTTTTT; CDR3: CASSQGPGELFF
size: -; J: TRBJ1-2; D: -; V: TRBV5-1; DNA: TGCGCCAGCAGCCTCCTCGGGCAGGGCATTGATGGCTACACCTTC; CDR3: CASSLLGQGIDGYTF
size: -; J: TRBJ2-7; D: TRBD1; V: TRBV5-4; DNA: TGTGCCAGCAGCGGGGGACAGGGCTACGAGCAGTACTTC; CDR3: CASSGGQGYEQYF
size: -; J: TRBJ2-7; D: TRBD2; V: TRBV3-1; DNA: TGTGCCAGCAGCTCCCGGGGTAGCGGGAGAAACGAGCAGTACTTC; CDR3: CASSSRGSGRNEQYF
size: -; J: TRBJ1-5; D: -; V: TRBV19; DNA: TGTGCCAGTAGTATAGTAGTCTTGGCCAGCTCCAATCAGCCCCAGCATTTT; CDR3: CASSIVVLASSNQPQHF